This entry lists 14 T cell receptor beta chains sequenced from one sample in a study of blood T cells in healthy people across ages. Next came a second PCR, run for about 7 to 12 cycles, which used a sample-barcoded 5' primer along with a J-beta primer mix. One entry per CDR3 protein results from TCRdb running MiXCR on the 5' RACE reads. Altogether about 2 million distinct CDR3 sequences are present, about 50% being singletons, with the ten largest covering less than 2.5%. Material: blood. The receptors were gathered from a woman between 40 and 55 years old in good health.

Regarding this clonotype: Given a much more abundant clone one base away, this may be a read error. V is TRBV6-6 and J is TRBJ2-7; 10 bases align to TRBD1. Trimming took 5 bases from V and 3 from J; bases not matched to a gene: 4. CDR3 length equals 14 residues. CDR1 and CDR2 from the germline V gene are MNHNY and SVGAGI (reference sequence). The CDR3 sequence: CASSHGTGVYEQYF. CDR3 sequence (DNA): TGTGCCAGCAGTCACGGGACAGGGGTCTACGAGCAGTACTTC.

V gene TRBV6-5 combines with J gene TRBJ2-5; perhaps TRBD2 as D (5 bases). Germline V gene lookup returns CDR1 MNHEY and CDR2 SVGAGI. The CDR3 loop spans 17 amino acids. V dropped 0 bases and J dropped 0 bases, with 14 bases sitting between them. CDR3 loop: CASSYSPLSGYQETQYF. CDR3 sequence (DNA): TGTGCCAGCAGTTACTCACCCCTTTCGGGGTACCAAGAGACCCAGTACTTC.

The rearrangement uses TRBV7-9 and TRBJ2-7, with TRBD2 matching over 7 bases. Germline loops: CDR1 SEHNR, CDR2 FQNEAQ (reference sequence). V was pared by 5 bases and J by 4 bases, with 17 bases of the junction left unmatched. The CDR3 spans 17 residues. CDR3 nucleotides: TGTGCCAGCAGCCGCGAGGGAGGGACCTTCCCTAAGTACGAGCAGTACTTC. It specifies CASSREGGTFPKYEQYF.

In DNA form, the CDR3 reads TGTGCCAGCAGTCCTGGGGTCGGTCAAGAGACCCAGTACTTC. It is translated as CASSPGVGQETQYF. This rearrangement joins TRBV7-6 to TRBJ2-5; D unclear. Trimming shortened V by 6 bases and J by 2 bases, and 13 bases separated the two germline ends. The V gene's germline CDR1 is SGHVS and CDR2 FNYEAQ. The CDR3 runs 14 residues.

There are a few counts of this clonotype. The chain uses TRBV7-4 and TRBJ2-7; D perhaps matches TRBD1 (5 bases). The CDR3 extends over 16 amino acids. Germline V gene data show CDR1 as SGHVT and CDR2 as SQSDAQ. Trimming pared 1 base from V and 0 bases from J, leaving 13 bases between. DNA of the CDR3: TGTGCCAGCAGCTTAGTTCGGGTGACAGTCTCCTACGAGCAGTACTTC. Translation: CASSLVRVTVSYEQYF.

This sequence joins TRBV5-1 and TRBJ2-5; 9 bases map to TRBD1. The CDR3 spans 19 residues. Germline loops: CDR1 SGHRS, CDR2 YFSETQ. V lost 0 bases to trimming and J lost 5 bases; unmatched junction nucleotides: 17. The CDR3 loop reads CASSLVTGGAIFGMETQYF. The CDR3 nucleotides are TGCGCCAGCAGCTTGGTTACAGGGGGCGCGATTTTTGGTATGGAGACCCAGTACTTC. Full variable domain (missing parts from reference TRBV5-1 and TRBJ2-5): KAGVTQTPRYLIKTRGQQVTLSCSPISGHRSVSWYQQTPGQGLQFLFEYFSETQRNKGNFPGRFSGRQFSNSRSEMNVSTLELGDSALYLCASSLVTGGAIFGMETQYFGPGTRLLVL.

This clonotype came up a few times. The chain employs TRBV6-2 or TRBV6-3 and TRBJ2-1; perhaps TRBD1 as D (6 bases). The CDR3 length is 18 residues. The germline V gene has CDR1 MNHEY and CDR2 SVGEGT. Trimming took 0 bases from V and 3 from J, leaving 18 bases between them. The CDR3 sequence: CASSYSHYSGVSYNEQFF. DNA for the CDR3: TGTGCCAGCAGTTACTCTCACTACTCAGGGGTTAGCTACAATGAGCAGTTCTTC.

The chain employs TRBV4-1 and TRBJ1-6, with 9 bases fitting TRBD1. The CDR3 extends over 19 amino acids. V lost 7 bases to trimming and J lost 0 bases; unmatched junction nucleotides: 13. Germline V gives CDR1 MGHRA, CDR2 YSYEKL. The CDR3 spells CASKPGQGWDSSYNSPLHF. Written as DNA, the CDR3 is TGCGCCAGCAAGCCGGGACAGGGATGGGACAGCTCCTATAATTCACCCCTCCACTTT.

This clonotype was seen more than once but under ten times. The V and J genes are TRBV28 and TRBJ2-1, with 9 positions matching TRBD2. Trimming took 6 bases from V and 3 from J; bases not matched to a gene: 6. Germline values: CDR1 MDHEN, CDR2 SYDVKM. The CDR3 has 15 residues. The CDR3 region is CASRFWRGGYNEQFF. Here the CDR3 DNA reads TGTGCCAGCAGGTTTTGGCGGGGGGGCTACAATGAGCAGTTCTTC.

The chain combines TRBV20-1 with TRBJ2-3; unclear D gene. The CDR3 extends over 15 amino acids. Per the germline V gene, CDR1 is DFQATT and CDR2 is SNEGSKA (reference sequence). Trimming pared 5 bases from V and 1 base from J, leaving 16 bases between. CDR3 residues: CSAPNSGERTDTQYF. CDR3 coding DNA: TGCAGTGCTCCTAACTCCGGAGAGCGCACAGATACGCAGTATTTT.

This chain joins TRBV5-1 and TRBJ2-5; D might be TRBD2 (6 bases). The CDR3 loop spans 16 amino acids. Germline CDR1 and CDR2: SGHRS and YFSETQ. Trimming removed 2 bases at V and 5 bases at J, with 19 bases between. CDR3 in amino acids: CASSFGDAFGGETQYF. CDR3 in DNA: TGCGCCAGCAGCTTTGGGGACGCCTTTGGAGGGGAGACCCAGTACTTC.

V and J are TRBV5-1 and TRBJ1-4, with 7 bases fitting TRBD1. This CDR3 contains 16 residues. CDR1 is SGHRS, CDR2 YFSETQ, per germline. The junction had 9 bases not matched to a gene; V was cut back by 0 bases and J by 7 bases. In nucleotides, the CDR3 is TGCGCCAGCAGCTTGGGACAGGGTAGGGCTACTGAAAAACTGTTTTTT. Its protein product is CASSLGQGRATEKLFF.

This clonotype has just a few counts. The chain joins TRBV6-2 or TRBV6-3 to TRBJ1-2; the D is unclear. CDR3 size: 15 residues. The germline V and J ends were trimmed by 5 bases and 4 bases, with 17 bases remaining between them. CDR1 is MNHEY and CDR2 is SVGEGT in the germline V gene. CDR3 sequence (DNA): TGTGCCAGCAGTCACCAGGCTTCCTCCTTCTATGGCTACACCTTC. Its translation: CASSHQASSFYGYTF.

The chain recombines TRBV27 with TRBJ2-1, with D possibly TRBD1 on 8 matching bases. The germline V and J ends were trimmed by 8 bases and 4 bases, with 27 bases remaining between them. Germline V gene sequence: CDR1 MNHEY, CDR2 SMNVEV (reference sequence). The CDR3 covers 18 residues. The CDR3 region is CASRPGGFGQGNYNEQFF. CDR3 sequence (DNA): TGTGCCAGCCGGCCGGGAGGCTTTGGACAGGGTAATTACAATGAGCAGTTCTTC.